This T cell receptor (beta chain) is from a study of blood T cell repertoires in COVID-19. About the research overall: Acute and convalescent COVID-19 samples came from the United States, Italy and Spain. T cells, B-cell-depleted T cells, or PBMCs provided the cDNA or gDNA that served as material.

Per the germline V gene, CDR1 is SNHLY and CDR2 is FYNNEI. The CDR3 runs to 15 residues. Trimming removed 4 bases from V and 0 bases from J, with 7 bases in between. A single count supports this clone. How the authors handled the data: Estimates of nucleated cell counts were drawn from the amplification of reference gene primers. Generated by immunoSEQ multiplex PCR, the TCRdb table keeps only in-frame clones and is missing some. V, J and clone size are those of that table, while D and trimming were read from the DNA. Of under 35,000 clones detected, over 75% appear once; the ten largest clones hold 11% to 15%.

The J gene is TRBJ2-6, the V gene TRBV2; D unresolved. The sample taken for sequencing was peripheral blood. The TCR comes from a man in his fifties or sixties with active COVID-19. The CDR3 DNA reads TGTGCCAGCAGTGCACTCTTCTCTGGGGCCAACGTCCTGACTTTC. It encodes CASSALFSGANVLTF.